One sample yielded the 7 T cell receptor beta chains listed below, sequenced in a study of OX40 agonist ivuxolimab in advanced cancers. Data came from immunoSEQ multiplex PCR; TCRdb stores just in-frame clones and leaves some out. Found here are around 100,000 clones, about 92% of them singletons; the top ten hold 0.26%. This specimen consisted of CD4+ or CD8+ T cells sorted from blood, obtained in a trial of the OX40 agonist ivuxolimab. The receptors were sampled from an adult with an advanced solid tumor such as melanoma, head and neck, liver or kidney cancer.

For the CDR3, the DNA is TGTGCCAGCAGTGGTTATTACGAGCAGTACTTC. It encodes CASSGYYEQYF. The rearrangement joins TRBV28 to TRBJ2-7; D remains ambiguous. Deletions cut 5 bases from V and 4 bases from J, with 6 bases between. CDR1 MDHEN and CDR2 SYDVKM come from the germline V gene. The CDR3 spans 11 residues. Full variable domain (rest looked up from reference TRBV28 and TRBJ2-7): DVKVTQSSRYLVKRTGEKVFLECVQDMDHENMFWYRQDPGLGLRLIYFSYDVKMKEKGDIPEGYSVSREKKERFSLILESASTNQTSMYLCASSGYYEQYFGPGTRLTVT.

The chain carries TRBV6-5 and TRBJ1-1; 7 bases match TRBD1. Germline V gene sequence: CDR1 MNHEY, CDR2 SVGAGI. The CDR3 has 13 residues. The V segment lost 6 bases and the J segment 4 bases; nucleotides outside the gene matches: 5. The CDR3 here is CASRGGEGTEAFF. CDR3 nucleotides: TGTGCCAGCAGAGGGGGCGAGGGCACTGAAGCTTTCTTT.

The chain links TRBV7-2 to TRBJ1-4, with 9 nucleotides matching TRBD1. CDR1 SGHTA and CDR2 FQGNSA come from the germline V gene. V lost 5 bases to trimming and J lost 7 bases; unmatched junction nucleotides: 8. CDR3 length: 15 amino acids. The CDR3 DNA is TGTGCCAGCAGCCCCCGGGACAGGGCCACTGAAAAACTGTTTTTT. Translation: CASSPRDRATEKLFF.

The rearrangement joins TRBV7-9 to TRBJ1-1; D unclear. The germline gives CDR1 SEHNR, CDR2 FQNEAQ (reference sequence). V dropped 6 bases and J dropped 7 bases, with 12 bases sitting between them. This CDR3 comprises 12 residues. CDR3: CASSRRADEAFF. The CDR3 coding sequence is TGTGCCAGCAGTCGTAGGGCAGATGAAGCTTTCTTT.

CDR3 sequence (DNA): TGTGCCAGCAGCGTGGCAGGGCCAGCAAACATTCAGTACTTC. Its protein is CASSVAGPANIQYF. V usage is TRBV11-1 and J usage is TRBJ2-4; perhaps TRBD1 as D (5 bases). The CDR3 extends over 14 amino acids. Trimming pared 5 bases from V and 6 bases from J, leaving 14 bases between. Germline loops: CDR1 SGHAT, CDR2 FQDESV (reference sequence).

The CDR3 coding sequence is TGTGCCAGCAGCCCTTGGGATACGCAGTATTTT. Its translation is CASSPWDTQYF. The chain joins TRBV11-2 to TRBJ2-3, with D unresolved. Trimming left V 5 bases short and J 6 bases short, with 6 bases between. Germline-derived CDR1 and CDR2 are SGHAT and FQNNGV. CDR3 length: 11 residues.

This chain uses TRBV4-1 with TRBJ1-5, with unresolved D. CDR1 and CDR2 (germline): MGHRA, YSYEKL. This CDR3 is built from 15 residues. V lost 0 bases and J lost 5, with 11 bases in between. The CDR3 loop is CASSQEGSVDQPQHF. For the CDR3, the DNA is TGCGCCAGCAGCCAAGAAGGTAGTGTCGATCAGCCCCAGCATTTT.